This T cell receptor beta chain comes out of a study of shared clonotypes between healthy human individuals. Study-wide background: Per-donor plates numbered three CD4 naive, three CD4 memory, two CD8 naive and one CD8 memory. Study conclusions and caveats: Shared across a few donors were around 5% of the naive CD4 clonotypes. Naive subsets usually exceeded memory subsets in estimated richness.

This CDR3 has 14 residues. The J segment lost 3 bases and the V segment lost 7 bases, leaving 8 bases of the junction unmatched. Germline V CDR1 and CDR2: MNHEY, SMNVEV (reference sequence). A remark on this clone: The antigen remains unidentified.

CD45RO-negative, CCR7-positively selected cells formed the naive CD8 fraction, excluding terminally differentiated effector memory CD45RA+ cells. Authors' processing steps: For the immunoSEQ data, sequences were junction-only without quality scores, so filtering differed. Clones were sequenced by immunoSEQ multiplex PCR, and TCRdb holds only the in-frame ones, with some missing. The V and J calls and clone size come from that table; D and trimming were worked out from the DNA. The repertoire has some 2 million clones, approximately 94% of them found once; the top ten carry more than 0.95%. Sequenced: naive CD8+ T cells sorted from blood. The source is a man aged 18 to 30 in good health. The V call is TRBV27, the J call TRBJ2-5; 7 nucleotides align to TRBD1. The CDR3 region is CASTRTGAEETQYF. The CDR3 DNA reads as TGTGCCAGCACCCGGACAGGAGCCGAAGAGACCCAGTACTTC.